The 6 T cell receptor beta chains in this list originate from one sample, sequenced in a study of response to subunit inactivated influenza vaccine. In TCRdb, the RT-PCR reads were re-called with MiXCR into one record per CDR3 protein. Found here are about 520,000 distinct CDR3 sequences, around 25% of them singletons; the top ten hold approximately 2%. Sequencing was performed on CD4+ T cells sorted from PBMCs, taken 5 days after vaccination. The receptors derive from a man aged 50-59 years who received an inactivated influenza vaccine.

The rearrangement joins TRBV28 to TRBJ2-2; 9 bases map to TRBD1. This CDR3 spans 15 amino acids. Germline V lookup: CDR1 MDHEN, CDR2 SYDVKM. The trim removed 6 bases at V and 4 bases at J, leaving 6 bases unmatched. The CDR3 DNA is TGTGCCAGCAGCTCCGGGACAGGGACCACCGGGGAGCTGTTTTTT. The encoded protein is CASSSGTGTTGELFF.

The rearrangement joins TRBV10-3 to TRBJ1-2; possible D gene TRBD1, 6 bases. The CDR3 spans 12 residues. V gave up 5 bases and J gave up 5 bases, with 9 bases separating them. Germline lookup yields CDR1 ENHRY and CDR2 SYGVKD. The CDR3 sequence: CAISTGTYGYTF. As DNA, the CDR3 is TGTGCCATCAGTACAGGGACTTATGGCTACACCTTC.

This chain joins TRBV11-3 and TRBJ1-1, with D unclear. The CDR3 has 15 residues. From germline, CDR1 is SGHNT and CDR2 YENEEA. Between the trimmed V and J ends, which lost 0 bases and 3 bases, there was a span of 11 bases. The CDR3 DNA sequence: TGTGCCAGCAGCTTAGAGGTCCCCTGGGACACTGAAGCTTTCTTT. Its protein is CASSLEVPWDTEAFF. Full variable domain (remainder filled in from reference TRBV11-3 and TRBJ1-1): EAGVVQSPRYKIIEKKQPVAFWCNPISGHNTLYWYLQNLGQGPELLIRYENEEAVDDSQLPKDRFSAERLKGVDSTLKIQPAELGDSAVYLCASSLEVPWDTEAFFGQGTRLTVV.

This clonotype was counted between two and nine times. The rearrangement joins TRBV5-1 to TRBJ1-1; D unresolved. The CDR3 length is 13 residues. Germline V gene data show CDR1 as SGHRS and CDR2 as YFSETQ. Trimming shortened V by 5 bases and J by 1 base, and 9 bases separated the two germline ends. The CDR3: CASREMPNTEAFF. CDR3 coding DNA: TGCGCCAGCAGGGAGATGCCGAACACTGAAGCTTTCTTT.

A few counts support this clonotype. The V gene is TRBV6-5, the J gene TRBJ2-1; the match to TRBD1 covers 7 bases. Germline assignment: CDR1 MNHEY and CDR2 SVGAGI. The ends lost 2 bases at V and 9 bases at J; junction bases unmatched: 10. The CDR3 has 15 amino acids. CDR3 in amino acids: CASSYPRGIRVEQFF. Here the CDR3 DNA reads TGTGCCAGCAGTTACCCCAGGGGGATAAGGGTTGAGCAGTTCTTC.

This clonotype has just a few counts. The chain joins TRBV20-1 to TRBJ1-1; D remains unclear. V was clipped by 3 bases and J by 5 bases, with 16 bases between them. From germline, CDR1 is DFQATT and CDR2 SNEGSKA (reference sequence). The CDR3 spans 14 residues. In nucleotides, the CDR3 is TGCAGTGCTAGGGGAGGCCGCGGGGAGACTGAAGCTTTCTTT. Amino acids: CSARGGRGETEAFF.